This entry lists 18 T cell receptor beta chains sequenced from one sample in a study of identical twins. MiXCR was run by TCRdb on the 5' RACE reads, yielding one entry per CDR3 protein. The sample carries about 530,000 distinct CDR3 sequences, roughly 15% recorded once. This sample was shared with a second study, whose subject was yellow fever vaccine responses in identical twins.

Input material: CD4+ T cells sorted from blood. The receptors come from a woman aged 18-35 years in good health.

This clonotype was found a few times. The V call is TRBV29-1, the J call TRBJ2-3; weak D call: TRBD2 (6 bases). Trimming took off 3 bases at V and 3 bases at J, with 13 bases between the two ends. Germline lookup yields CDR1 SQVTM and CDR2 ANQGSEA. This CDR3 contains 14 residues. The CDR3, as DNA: TGCAGCGTTGATAGGAGGGGCCTTACAGATACGCAGTATTTT. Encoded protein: CSVDRRGLTDTQYF.

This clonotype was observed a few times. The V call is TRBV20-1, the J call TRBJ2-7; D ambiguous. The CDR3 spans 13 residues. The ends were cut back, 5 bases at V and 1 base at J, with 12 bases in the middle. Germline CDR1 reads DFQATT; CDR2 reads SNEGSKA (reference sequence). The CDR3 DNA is TGCAGTGCTGTTTTACCAAATTCCTACGAGCAGTACTTC. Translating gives CSAVLPNSYEQYF.

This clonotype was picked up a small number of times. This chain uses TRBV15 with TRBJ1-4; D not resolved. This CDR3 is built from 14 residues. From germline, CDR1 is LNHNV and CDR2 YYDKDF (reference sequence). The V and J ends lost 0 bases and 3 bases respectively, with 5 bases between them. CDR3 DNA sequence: TGTGCCACCAGCAGAGAACAAGCTAATGAAAAACTGTTTTTT. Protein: CATSREQANEKLFF.

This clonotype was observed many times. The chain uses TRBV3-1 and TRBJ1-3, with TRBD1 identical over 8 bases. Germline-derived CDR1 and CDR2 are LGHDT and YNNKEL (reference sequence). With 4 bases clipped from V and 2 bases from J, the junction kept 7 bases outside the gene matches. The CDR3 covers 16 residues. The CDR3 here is CASSRPTQGAGNTIYF. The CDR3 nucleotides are TGTGCCAGCAGCCGACCTACACAGGGGGCTGGAAACACCATATATTTT. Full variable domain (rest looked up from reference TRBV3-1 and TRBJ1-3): DTAVSQTPKYLVTQMGNDKSIKCEQNLGHDTMYWYKQDSKKFLKIMFSYNNKELIINETVPNRFSPKSPDKAHLNLHINSLELGDSAVYFCASSRPTQGAGNTIYFGEGSWLTVV.

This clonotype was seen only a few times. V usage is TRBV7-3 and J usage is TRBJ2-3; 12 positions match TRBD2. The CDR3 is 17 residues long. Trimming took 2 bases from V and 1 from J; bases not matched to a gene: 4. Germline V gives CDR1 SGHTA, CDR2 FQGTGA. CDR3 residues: CASSLVRTSGGTDTQYF. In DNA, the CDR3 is TGTGCCAGCAGCTTAGTCCGGACTAGCGGGGGCACAGATACGCAGTATTTT. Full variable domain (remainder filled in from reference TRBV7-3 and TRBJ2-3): GAGVSQTPSNKVTEKGKYVELRCDPISGHTALYWYRQSLGQGPEFLIYFQGTGAADDSGLPNDRFFAVRPEGSVSTLKIQRTERGDSAVYLCASSLVRTSGGTDTQYFGPGTRLTVL.

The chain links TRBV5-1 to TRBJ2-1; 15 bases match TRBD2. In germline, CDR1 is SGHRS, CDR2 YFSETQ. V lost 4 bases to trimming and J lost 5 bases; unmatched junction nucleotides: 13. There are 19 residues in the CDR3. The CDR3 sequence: CASSPDGLAGGPRDNEQFF. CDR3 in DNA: TGCGCCAGCAGCCCTGACGGACTAGCGGGGGGGCCGAGGGACAATGAGCAGTTCTTC.

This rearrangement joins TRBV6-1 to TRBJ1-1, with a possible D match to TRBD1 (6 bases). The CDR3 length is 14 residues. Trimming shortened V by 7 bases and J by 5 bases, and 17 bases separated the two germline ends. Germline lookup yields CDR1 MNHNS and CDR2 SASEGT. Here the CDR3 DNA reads TGTGCCAGCACCTTGACAGGCCTCGGGACTGAAGCTTTCTTT. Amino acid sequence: CASTLTGLGTEAFF.

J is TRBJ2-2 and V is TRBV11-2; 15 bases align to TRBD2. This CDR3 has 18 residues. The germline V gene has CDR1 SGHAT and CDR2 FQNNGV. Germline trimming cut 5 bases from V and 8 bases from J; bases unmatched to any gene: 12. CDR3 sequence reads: CASSGRKMGLAGGGELFF. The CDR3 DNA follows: TGTGCCAGCAGCGGACGAAAAATGGGACTAGCGGGAGGTGGGGAGCTGTTTTTT.

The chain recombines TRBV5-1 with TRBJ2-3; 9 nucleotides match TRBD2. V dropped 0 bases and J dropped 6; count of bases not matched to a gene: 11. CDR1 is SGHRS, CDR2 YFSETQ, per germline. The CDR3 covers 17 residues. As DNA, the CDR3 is TGCGCCAGCAGCTTGGATTCTAGCGGGACCCTTTCCGATACGCAGTATTTT. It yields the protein CASSLDSSGTLSDTQYF. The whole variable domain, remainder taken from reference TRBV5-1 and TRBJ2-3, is KAGVTQTPRYLIKTRGQQVTLSCSPISGHRSVSWYQQTPGQGLQFLFEYFSETQRNKGNFPGRFSGRQFSNSRSEMNVSTLELGDSALYLCASSLDSSGTLSDTQYFGPGTRLTVL.

CDR3 bases: TGTGCCAGCAAGCGACAGGCCAATCAGCCCCAGCATTTT. Amino acid sequence: CASKRQANQPQHF. V is TRBV2 and J is TRBJ1-5; a possible D gene is TRBD1 (6 bases). V was clipped by 7 bases and J by 3 bases, with 10 bases between them. Germline assignment: CDR1 SNHLY and CDR2 FYNNEI. The CDR3 has 13 residues.

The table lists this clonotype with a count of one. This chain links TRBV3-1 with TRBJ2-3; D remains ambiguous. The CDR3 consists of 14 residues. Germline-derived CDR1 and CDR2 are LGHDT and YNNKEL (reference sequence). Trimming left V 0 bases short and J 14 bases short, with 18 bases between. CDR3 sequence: CASSQEGGLPARYF. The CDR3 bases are TGTGCCAGCAGCCAAGAGGGTGGCCTCCCGGCCCGGTATTTT.

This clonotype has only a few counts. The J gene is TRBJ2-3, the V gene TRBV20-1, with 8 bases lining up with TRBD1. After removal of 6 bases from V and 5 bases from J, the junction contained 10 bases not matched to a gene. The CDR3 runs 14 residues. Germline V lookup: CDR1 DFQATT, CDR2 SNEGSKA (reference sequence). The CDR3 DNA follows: TGCAGTGCCTTACCAGGGACAGGTGGAGATACGCAGTATTTT. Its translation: CSALPGTGGDTQYF.

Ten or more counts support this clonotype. The DNA for the CDR3 is TGTGCCAGTGACAGGGCCCACGCGAACACCGGGGAGCTGTTTTTT. Translation gives CASDRAHANTGELFF. The rearrangement uses TRBV11-2 and TRBJ2-2; 7 bases line up with TRBD1. The ends lost 9 bases at V and 0 bases at J; junction bases unmatched: 7. Per germline, CDR1 SGHAT and CDR2 FQNNGV. This CDR3 has 15 residues.

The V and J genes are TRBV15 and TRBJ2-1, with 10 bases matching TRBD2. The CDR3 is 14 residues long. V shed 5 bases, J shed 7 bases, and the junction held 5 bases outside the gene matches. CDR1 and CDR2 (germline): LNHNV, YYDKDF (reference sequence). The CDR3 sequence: CATSLRLAGNEQFF. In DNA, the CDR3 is TGTGCCACCAGCCTAAGACTAGCGGGTAATGAGCAGTTCTTC.

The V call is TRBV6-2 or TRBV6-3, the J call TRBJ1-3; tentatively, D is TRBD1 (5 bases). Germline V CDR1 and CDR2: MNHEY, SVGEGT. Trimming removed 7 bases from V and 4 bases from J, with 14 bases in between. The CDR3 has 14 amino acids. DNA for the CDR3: TGTGCCAGCATTCGAGGGGTCTCCGGAAACACCATATATTTT. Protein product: CASIRGVSGNTIYF.

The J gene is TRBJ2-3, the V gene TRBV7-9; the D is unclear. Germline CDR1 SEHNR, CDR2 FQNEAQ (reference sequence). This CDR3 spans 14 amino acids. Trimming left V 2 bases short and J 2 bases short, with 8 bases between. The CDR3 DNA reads TGTGCCAGCAGCTTATTTGGCTCCACAGATACGCAGTATTTT. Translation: CASSLFGSTDTQYF.

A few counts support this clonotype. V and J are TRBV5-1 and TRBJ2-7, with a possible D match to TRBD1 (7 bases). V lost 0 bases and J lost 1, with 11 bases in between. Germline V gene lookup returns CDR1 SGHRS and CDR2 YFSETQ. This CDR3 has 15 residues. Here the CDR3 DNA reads TGCGCCAGCAGCTTGGGCGGGACAGTGTCCTACGAGCAGTACTTC. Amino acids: CASSLGGTVSYEQYF.

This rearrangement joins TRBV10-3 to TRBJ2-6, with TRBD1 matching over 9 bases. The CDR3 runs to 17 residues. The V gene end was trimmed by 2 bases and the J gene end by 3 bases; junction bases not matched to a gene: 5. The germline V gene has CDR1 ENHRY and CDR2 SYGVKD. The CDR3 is CAISEPGQGIGANVLTF. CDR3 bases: TGTGCCATCAGTGAGCCGGGACAGGGTATTGGGGCCAACGTCCTGACTTTC.